These 4 T cell receptor beta chains came from one sample sequenced in a study of T-cell memory formation after mild COVID-19. A single record per CDR3 protein comes from TCRdb applying MiXCR to the 5' RACE reads. The data contain fewer than 350,000 distinct CDR3 sequences, about a sixth of them singletons. Material: PBMCs or a T cell subset sorted from them (not recorded which). All receptors come from a man aged 18-30 years who had mild COVID-19 (a few samples of this study predate the infection). Cell type and time point are not known.

The chain recombines TRBV5-4 with TRBJ1-4, with D maybe TRBD1 (5 bases). Trimming shortened V by 0 bases and J by 7 bases, and 13 bases separated the two germline ends. The CDR3 is 15 amino acids. Germline V gene lookup returns CDR1 SGHNT and CDR2 YYREEE (reference sequence). This CDR3 is CASSLGGARGEKLFF. The CDR3 DNA reads as TGTGCCAGCAGCTTGGGTGGGGCGCGAGGTGAAAAACTGTTTTTT.

CDR3 sequence: CASKISGSYNEQFF. The CDR3 coding sequence is TGTGCCAGCAAAATCTCAGGGTCCTACAATGAGCAGTTCTTC. This rearrangement joins TRBV6-2 or TRBV6-3 to TRBJ2-1, with D possibly being TRBD1 (5 bases). The CDR3 is 14 residues long. Germline CDR1 and CDR2: MNHEY and SVGEGT. V gave up 7 bases and J gave up 1 base, with 11 bases separating them.

The chain couples TRBV27 to TRBJ2-7; 7 bases are a match to TRBD1. CDR3 length equals 15 residues. The germline V gene has CDR1 MNHEY and CDR2 SMNVEV (reference sequence). With 3 bases clipped from V and 0 bases from J, the junction kept 5 bases outside the gene matches. The CDR3 here is CASSFWDRASYEQYF. CDR3 coding DNA: TGTGCCAGCAGTTTTTGGGACAGAGCCTCCTACGAGCAGTACTTC.

This clonotype was recorded at least ten times. The CDR3 nucleotides are TGTGCCAGCAGCTCACGGACAGGGGGCGACACCGGGGAGCTGTTTTTT. It is translated as CASSSRTGGDTGELFF. This sequence joins TRBV7-2 and TRBJ2-2; 11 positions agree with TRBD1. This CDR3 comprises 16 residues. V shed 4 bases and J 3 bases; nucleotides not matched to a gene: 4. Germline values: CDR1 SGHTA, CDR2 FQGNSA.